These 14 T cell receptor beta chains were sequenced from one sample in a study of blood T cells in healthy people across ages. A sample-barcoded 5' primer and a J-beta primer mix were used in a second PCR of roughly 6 to 11 cycles. From the 5' RACE reads, TCRdb called clonotypes with MiXCR, one entry per CDR3 protein. The table lists around 820,000 distinct CDR3 sequences, more than 20% of them singletons. A further study also used this sample, focusing on T cells of mothers and their children.

The sample consisted of blood. These receptors were obtained from a boy aged 10-17 years in good health.

This clonotype was seen more than once but under ten times. This chain links TRBV10-3 with TRBJ2-5; D remains ambiguous. Deletions cut 11 bases from V and 5 bases from J, with 12 bases between. The CDR3 extends over 11 amino acids. CDR1 is ENHRY, CDR2 SYGVKD, per germline. CDR3 sequence reads: CAVRAGETQYF. The CDR3 region has the DNA TGTGCCGTACGGGCTGGGGAGACCCAGTACTTC.

This chain connects TRBV29-1 to TRBJ2-5, with 8 bases fitting TRBD1. Unmatched junction bases numbered 3, after V lost 6 bases and J lost 3 bases. There are 12 residues in the CDR3. Germline loops: CDR1 SQVTM, CDR2 ANQGSEA. The CDR3 is CSVMDREETQYF. CDR3 DNA: TGCAGCGTCATGGACAGGGAAGAGACCCAGTACTTC.

The gene calls are TRBV11-3 and TRBJ2-3, with 7 bases identical to TRBD2. Trimming removed 4 bases from V and 1 base from J; junction bases left unmatched: 5. Germline CDR1 reads SGHNT; CDR2 reads YENEEA. This CDR3 region has 15 residues. The CDR3 DNA reads TGTGCCAGCAGCTCAGGGAGGGCTCGCACAGATACGCAGTATTTT. Translating it yields CASSSGRARTDTQYF. Combining the CDR3 with reference TRBV11-3 and TRBJ2-3 gives the whole variable domain EAGVVQSPRYKIIEKKQPVAFWCNPISGHNTLYWYLQNLGQGPELLIRYENEEAVDDSQLPKDRFSAERLKGVDSTLKIQPAELGDSAVYLCASSSGRARTDTQYFGPGTRLTVL.

This clonotype was observed a handful of times. The chain carries TRBV2 and TRBJ2-1, with D possibly TRBD1 on 6 matching bases. Germline CDR1 reads SNHLY; CDR2 reads FYNNEI. CDR3 length: 16 amino acids. CDR3 loop: CGTRDMGLFSYNEQFF. DNA of the CDR3: TGTGGCACCCGGGACATGGGTCTTTTCTCCTACAATGAGCAGTTCTTC.

This clonotype was recorded a few times. The genes are TRBV3-1 and TRBJ2-5, with 8 bases lining up with TRBD2. V shed 7 bases and J 5 bases; nucleotides not matched to a gene: 15. This CDR3 region has 16 residues. CDR1 and CDR2 from the germline V gene are LGHDT and YNNKEL (reference sequence). CDR3 nucleotide sequence: TGTGCCAGCATCGATGGCGGAAATAGCGGGGTTGAGACCCAGTACTTC. It translates to CASIDGGNSGVETQYF.

This clonotype was picked up a small number of times. This sequence joins TRBV19 and TRBJ2-5; 7 bases agree with TRBD2. Germline V lookup: CDR1 LNHDA, CDR2 SQIVND (reference sequence). The CDR3 length is 15 residues. V dropped 5 bases and J dropped 7; count of bases not matched to a gene: 13. This chain's CDR3 is CASSSDLTSSGTQYF. The CDR3 nucleotides are TGTGCCAGTAGTTCCGACCTGACTAGCTCCGGGACCCAGTACTTC.

This rearrangement joins TRBV6-2 or TRBV6-3 to TRBJ1-5; D uncertain. In germline, CDR1 is MNHEY, CDR2 SVGEGT. V was shortened by 2 bases and J by 6 bases, with 5 bases between the two germline ends. CDR3 length: 12 residues. The CDR3 DNA follows: TGTGCCAGCAGTTACAAAGGTCAGCCCCAGCATTTT. Amino acid sequence: CASSYKGQPQHF.

This chain connects TRBV14 to TRBJ2-5, with a possible D match to TRBD1 (6 bases). The CDR3 loop spans 15 amino acids. Trimming removed 3 bases from V and 5 bases from J, with 16 bases in between. Germline V gene sequence: CDR1 SGHDN, CDR2 FVKESK. CDR3 coding DNA: TGTGCCAGCAGCCATGCTACAGGGATCCCGGAGACCCAGTACTTC. Translated: CASSHATGIPETQYF.

The sample holds a few counts of this clonotype. The rearrangement joins TRBV7-2 to TRBJ2-7, with D possibly matching TRBD1 (7 bases). In germline, CDR1 is SGHTA, CDR2 FQGNSA. This CDR3 spans 15 amino acids. Trimming cost V 2 bases and J 7 bases, with 18 bases left between them. CDR3 nucleotide sequence: TGTGCCAGCAGCTTAAGGGCAGGGGGAGGAGGAGAGCAGTACTTC. Its protein product is CASSLRAGGGGEQYF.

The chain joins TRBV3-1 to TRBJ2-5, with D unclear. The J call is uncertain, as TRBJ2-1 better fits the DNA end. The CDR3 length is 13 residues. Germline-derived CDR1 and CDR2 are LGHDT and YNNKEL (reference sequence). For the CDR3, the DNA is TGTGCCAGCAGCCAAAGGTCCGCCAATGAGCAGTTCTTC. The encoded protein is CASSQRSANEQFF.

This chain joins TRBV14 and TRBJ2-1; D tentatively fits TRBD1 or TRBD2 (5 bases each). CDR3 size: 15 residues. Looked up from germline, CDR1 is SGHDN and CDR2 is FVKESK. Trimming stripped 3 bases from V and 7 bases from J, with 16 bases between. The CDR3: CASSQGTAARNEQFF. CDR3 in DNA: TGTGCCAGCAGCCAGGGGACGGCGGCAAGGAATGAGCAGTTCTTC.

The chain couples TRBV5-1 to TRBJ2-1; D unresolved. The CDR3 is 12 amino acids. Germline CDR1 reads SGHRS; CDR2 reads YFSETQ. V was clipped by 1 base and J by 12 bases, with 11 bases between them. CDR3 loop: CASSLSAPWQFF. In DNA form, the CDR3 reads TGCGCCAGCAGCTTGTCGGCGCCGTGGCAGTTCTTC. Filled out from reference TRBV5-1 and TRBJ2-1, the complete variable domain reads KAGVTQTPRYLIKTRGQQVTLSCSPISGHRSVSWYQQTPGQGLQFLFEYFSETQRNKGNFPGRFSGRQFSNSRSEMNVSTLELGDSALYLCASSLSAPWQFFGPGTRLTVL.

CDR3 in amino acids: CASSTGDPGLAQFF. The CDR3 coding sequence is TGCGCCAGCAGCACCGGGGATCCGGGACTAGCGCAGTTCTTC. The chain employs TRBV5-1 and TRBJ2-1, with TRBD2 matching 9 bases. V lost 4 bases to trimming and J lost 12 bases; unmatched junction nucleotides: 11. The CDR3 sequence is 14 residues long. CDR1 and CDR2 from the germline V gene are SGHRS and YFSETQ.

This chain links TRBV7-9 with TRBJ2-2, with TRBD1 matching over 7 bases. This CDR3 spans 14 amino acids. J was trimmed by 0 bases and V by 8 bases; bases with no gene match: 3. The V gene's germline CDR1 is SEHNR and CDR2 FQNEAQ (reference sequence). CDR3 in DNA: TGTGCCAGCTTGACAGGGCCGAACACCGGGGAGCTGTTTTTT. This translates into CASLTGPNTGELFF.